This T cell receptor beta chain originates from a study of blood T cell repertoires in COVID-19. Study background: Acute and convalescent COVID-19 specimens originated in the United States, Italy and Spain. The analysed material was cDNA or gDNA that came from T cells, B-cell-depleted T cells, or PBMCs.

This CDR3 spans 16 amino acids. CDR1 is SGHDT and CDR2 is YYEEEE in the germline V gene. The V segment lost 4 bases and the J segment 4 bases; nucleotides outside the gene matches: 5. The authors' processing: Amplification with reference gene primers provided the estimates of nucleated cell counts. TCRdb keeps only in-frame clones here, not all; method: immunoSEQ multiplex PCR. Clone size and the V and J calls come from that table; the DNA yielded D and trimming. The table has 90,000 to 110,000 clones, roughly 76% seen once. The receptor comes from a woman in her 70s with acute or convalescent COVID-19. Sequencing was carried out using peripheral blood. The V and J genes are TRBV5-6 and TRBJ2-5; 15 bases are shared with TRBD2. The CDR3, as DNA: TGTGCCAGCAGCAACGGACTAGCGGGGGGGCGAGAGACCCAGTACTTC. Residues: CASSNGLAGGRETQYF.